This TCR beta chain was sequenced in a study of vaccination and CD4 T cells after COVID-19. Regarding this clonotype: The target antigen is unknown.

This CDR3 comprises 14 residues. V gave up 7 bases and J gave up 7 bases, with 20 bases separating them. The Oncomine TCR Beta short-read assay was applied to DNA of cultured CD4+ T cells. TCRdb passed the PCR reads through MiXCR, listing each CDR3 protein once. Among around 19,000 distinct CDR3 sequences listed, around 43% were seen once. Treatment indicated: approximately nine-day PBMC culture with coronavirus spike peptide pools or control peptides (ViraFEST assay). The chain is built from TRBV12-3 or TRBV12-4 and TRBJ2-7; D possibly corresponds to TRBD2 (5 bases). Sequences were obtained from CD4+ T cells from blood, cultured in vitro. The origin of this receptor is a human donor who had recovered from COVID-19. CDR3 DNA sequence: TGTGCCAGCACCCGAGTGGATACTCGGGGAGAGCAGTACTTC. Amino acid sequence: CASTRVDTRGEQYF.